This T cell receptor beta chain was sequenced for a study of OX40 agonist ivuxolimab in advanced cancers. The V gene's germline CDR1 is SGHDT and CDR2 YYEEEE. The V gene lost 0 bases and the J gene lost 4 bases, with 7 bases spanning the gap. The CDR3 is 13 amino acids. TCRdb's table, derived via immunoSEQ multiplex PCR, lists solely in-frame clones and lacks some. The sample contains tens of thousands of clones, more than 75% of which appear only once. The sequences come from CD4+ or CD8+ T cells sorted from blood, collected in a trial of the OX40 agonist ivuxolimab. V usage is TRBV5-6 and J usage is TRBJ1-1, with D unresolved. The origin of this receptor is an adult with an advanced solid tumor such as melanoma, head and neck, liver or kidney cancer. This CDR3 is CASSLGAATEAFF. The CDR3 nucleotides read TGTGCCAGCAGCTTGGGGGCAGCCACTGAAGCTTTCTTT.